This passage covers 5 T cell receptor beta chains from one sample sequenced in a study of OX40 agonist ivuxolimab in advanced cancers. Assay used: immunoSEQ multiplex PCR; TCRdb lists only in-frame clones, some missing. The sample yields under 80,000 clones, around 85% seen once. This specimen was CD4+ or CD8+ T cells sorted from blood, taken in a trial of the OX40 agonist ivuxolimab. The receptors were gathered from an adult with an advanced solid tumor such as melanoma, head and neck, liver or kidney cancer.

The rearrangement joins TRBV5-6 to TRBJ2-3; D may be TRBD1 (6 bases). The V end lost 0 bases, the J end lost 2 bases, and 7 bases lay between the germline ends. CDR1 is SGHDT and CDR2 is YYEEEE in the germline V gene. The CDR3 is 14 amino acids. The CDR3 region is CASSLGQATDTQYF. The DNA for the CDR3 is TGTGCCAGCAGCTTGGGACAGGCCACAGATACGCAGTATTTT. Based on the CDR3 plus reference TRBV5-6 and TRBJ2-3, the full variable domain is DAGVTQSPTHLIKTRGQQVTLRCSPKSGHDTVSWYQQALGQGPQFIFQYYEEEERQRGNFPDRFSGHQFPNYSSELNVNALLLGDSALYLCASSLGQATDTQYFGPGTRLTVL.

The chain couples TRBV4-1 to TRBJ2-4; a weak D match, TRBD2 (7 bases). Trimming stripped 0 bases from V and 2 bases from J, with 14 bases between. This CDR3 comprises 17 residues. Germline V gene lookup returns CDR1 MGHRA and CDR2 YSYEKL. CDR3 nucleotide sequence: TGCGCCAGCAGCCAAGAGGGGAGGGGGGGCTCCAAAAACATTCAGTACTTC. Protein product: CASSQEGRGGSKNIQYF.

DNA of the CDR3: TGTGCCAGTAGTCTGACAGGGGGCTCCTACGAGCAGTACTTC. Amino acids: CASSLTGGSYEQYF. J is TRBJ2-7 and V is TRBV19, with 9 positions matching TRBD1. Trimming took 5 bases from V and 0 from J; bases not matched to a gene: 2. The CDR3 contains 14 residues. Germline CDR1 and CDR2: LNHDA and SQIVND (reference sequence).

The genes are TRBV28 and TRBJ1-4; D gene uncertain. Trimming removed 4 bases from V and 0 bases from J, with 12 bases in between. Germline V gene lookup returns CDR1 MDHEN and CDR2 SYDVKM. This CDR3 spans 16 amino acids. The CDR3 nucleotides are TGTGCCAGCAGTTCTGACGGATATGCAACTAATGAAAAACTGTTTTTT. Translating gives CASSSDGYATNEKLFF.

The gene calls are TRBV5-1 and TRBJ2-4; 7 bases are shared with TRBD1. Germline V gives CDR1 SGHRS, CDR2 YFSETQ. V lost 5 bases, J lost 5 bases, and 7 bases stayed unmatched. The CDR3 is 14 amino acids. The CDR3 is CASSLRTGQNIQYF. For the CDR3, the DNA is TGCGCCAGCAGTTTGCGGACAGGACAAAACATTCAGTACTTC.